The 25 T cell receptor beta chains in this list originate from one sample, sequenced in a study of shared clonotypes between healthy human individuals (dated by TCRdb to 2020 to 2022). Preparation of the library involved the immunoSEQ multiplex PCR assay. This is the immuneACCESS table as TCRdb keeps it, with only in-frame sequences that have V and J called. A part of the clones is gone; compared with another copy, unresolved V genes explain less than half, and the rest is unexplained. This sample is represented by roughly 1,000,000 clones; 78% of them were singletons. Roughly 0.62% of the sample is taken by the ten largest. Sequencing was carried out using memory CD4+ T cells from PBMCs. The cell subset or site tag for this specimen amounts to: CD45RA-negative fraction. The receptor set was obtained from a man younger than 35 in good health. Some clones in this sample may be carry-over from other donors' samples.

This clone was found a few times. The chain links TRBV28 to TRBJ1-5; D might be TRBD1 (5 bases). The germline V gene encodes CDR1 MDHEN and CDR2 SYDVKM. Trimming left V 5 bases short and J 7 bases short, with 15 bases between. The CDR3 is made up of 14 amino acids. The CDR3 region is CASSRSPGEQPQHF. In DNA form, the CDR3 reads TGTGCCAGCAGTAGAAGCCCGGGGGAACAGCCCCAGCATTTT.

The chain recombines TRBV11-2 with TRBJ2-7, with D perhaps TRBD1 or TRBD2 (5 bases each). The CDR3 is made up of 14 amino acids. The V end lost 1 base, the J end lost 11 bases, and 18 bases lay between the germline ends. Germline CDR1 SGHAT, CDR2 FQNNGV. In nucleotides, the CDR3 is TGTGCCAGCAGCTTAGTGGGACCGACCCTAGTTAAGTACTTC. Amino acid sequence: CASSLVGPTLVKYF.

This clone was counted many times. The CDR3 DNA reads as TGCAGCGTGATACAGGGGGCTGAGCAGTTCTTC. This sequence encodes CSVIQGAEQFF. The J gene is TRBJ2-1, the V gene TRBV29-1; 9 nucleotides match TRBD1. CDR3 length: 11 residues. With 6 bases clipped from V and 9 bases from J, the junction kept 3 bases outside the gene matches. Germline V gene data show CDR1 as SQVTM and CDR2 as ANQGSEA.

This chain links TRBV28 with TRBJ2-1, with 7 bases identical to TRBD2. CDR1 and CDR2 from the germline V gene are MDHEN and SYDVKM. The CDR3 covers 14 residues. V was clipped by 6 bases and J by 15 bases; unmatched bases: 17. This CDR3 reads CASSSPNGGSKGFF. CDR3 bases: TGTGCCAGCAGCTCCCCCAACGGCGGGAGTAAGGGGTTCTTC. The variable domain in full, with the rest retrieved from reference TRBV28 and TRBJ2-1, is DVKVTQSSRYLVKRTGEKVFLECVQDMDHENMFWYRQDPGLGLRLIYFSYDVKMKEKGDIPEGYSVSREKKERFSLILESASTNQTSMYLCASSSPNGGSKGFFGPGTRLTVL.

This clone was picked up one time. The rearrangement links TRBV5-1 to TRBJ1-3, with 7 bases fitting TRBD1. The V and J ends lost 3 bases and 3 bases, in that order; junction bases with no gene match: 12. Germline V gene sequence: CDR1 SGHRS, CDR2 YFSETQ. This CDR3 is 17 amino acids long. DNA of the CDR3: TGCGCCAGCAGCTCCAGTCCCGGGACAGTGAATGGAAACACCATATATTTT. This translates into CASSSSPGTVNGNTIYF.

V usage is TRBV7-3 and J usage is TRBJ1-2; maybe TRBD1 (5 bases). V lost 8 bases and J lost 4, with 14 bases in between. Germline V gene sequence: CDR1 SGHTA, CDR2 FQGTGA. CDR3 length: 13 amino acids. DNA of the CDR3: TGTGCCAGCGGCGCCGGGGGTACCTATGGCTACACCTTC. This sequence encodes CASGAGGTYGYTF.

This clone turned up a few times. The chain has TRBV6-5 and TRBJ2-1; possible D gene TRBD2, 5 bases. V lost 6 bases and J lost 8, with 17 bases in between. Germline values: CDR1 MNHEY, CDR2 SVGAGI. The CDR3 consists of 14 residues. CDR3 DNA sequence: TGTGCCAGCAGCCTTCGACTGGGAGCCGATGAGCAGTTCTTC. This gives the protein CASSLRLGADEQFF.

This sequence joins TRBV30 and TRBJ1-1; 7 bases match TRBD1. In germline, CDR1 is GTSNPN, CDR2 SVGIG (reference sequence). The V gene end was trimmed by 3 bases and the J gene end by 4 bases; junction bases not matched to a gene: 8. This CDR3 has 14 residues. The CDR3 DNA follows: TGTGCCTGGAGCGAAGGGGGCGTGAGCACTGAAGCTTTCTTT. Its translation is CAWSEGGVSTEAFF.

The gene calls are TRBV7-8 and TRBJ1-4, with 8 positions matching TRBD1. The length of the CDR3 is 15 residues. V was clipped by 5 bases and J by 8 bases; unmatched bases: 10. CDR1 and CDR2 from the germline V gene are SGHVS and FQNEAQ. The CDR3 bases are TGTGCCAGCAGCGCTAGGACAGGGCTAGGAGAAAAACTGTTTTTT. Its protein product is CASSARTGLGEKLFF.

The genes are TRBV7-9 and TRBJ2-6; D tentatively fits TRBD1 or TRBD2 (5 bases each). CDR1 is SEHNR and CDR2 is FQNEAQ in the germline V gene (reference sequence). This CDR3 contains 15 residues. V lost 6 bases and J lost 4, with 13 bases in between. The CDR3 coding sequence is TGTGCCAGCAGGTACCGGGGACCCGGGGCCAACGTCCTGACTTTC. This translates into CASRYRGPGANVLTF.

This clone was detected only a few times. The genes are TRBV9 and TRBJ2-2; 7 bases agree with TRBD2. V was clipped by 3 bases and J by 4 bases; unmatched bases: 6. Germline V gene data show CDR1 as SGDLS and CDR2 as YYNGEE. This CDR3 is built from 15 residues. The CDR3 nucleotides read TGTGCCAGCAGCGCCTGGGACTACACCACCGGGGAGCTGTTTTTT. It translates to CASSAWDYTTGELFF.

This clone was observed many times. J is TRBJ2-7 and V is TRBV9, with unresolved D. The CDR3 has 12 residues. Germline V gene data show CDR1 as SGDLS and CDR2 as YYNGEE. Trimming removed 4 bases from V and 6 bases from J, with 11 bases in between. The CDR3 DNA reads TGTGCCAGCAGCACCGTAGGGTCCGAGCAGTACTTC. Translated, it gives CASSTVGSEQYF.

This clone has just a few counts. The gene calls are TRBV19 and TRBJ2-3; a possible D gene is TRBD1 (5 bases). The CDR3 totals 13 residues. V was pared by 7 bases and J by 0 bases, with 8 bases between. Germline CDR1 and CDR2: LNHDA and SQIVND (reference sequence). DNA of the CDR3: TGTGCCAGTAAAGACAGTAGCACAGATACGCAGTATTTT. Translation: CASKDSSTDTQYF.

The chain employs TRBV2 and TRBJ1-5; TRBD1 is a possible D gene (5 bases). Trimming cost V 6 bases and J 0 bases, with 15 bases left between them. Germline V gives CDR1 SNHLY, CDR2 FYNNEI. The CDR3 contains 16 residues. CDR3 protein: CASSPDSVYSNQPQHF. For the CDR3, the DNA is TGTGCCAGCAGCCCCGACAGCGTTTATAGCAATCAGCCCCAGCATTTT.

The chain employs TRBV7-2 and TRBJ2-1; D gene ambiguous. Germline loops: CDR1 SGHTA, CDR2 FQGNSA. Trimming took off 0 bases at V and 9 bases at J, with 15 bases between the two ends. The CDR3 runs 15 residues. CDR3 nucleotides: TGTGCCAGCAGCTTAGCTGGATACTACATGAGTGAGCAGTTCTTC. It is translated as CASSLAGYYMSEQFF.

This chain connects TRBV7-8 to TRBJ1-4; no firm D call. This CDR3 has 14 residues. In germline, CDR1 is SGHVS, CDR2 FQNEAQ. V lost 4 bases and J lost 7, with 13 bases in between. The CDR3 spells CASSSSPVREKLFF. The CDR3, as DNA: TGTGCCAGCAGCTCGTCGCCGGTTCGTGAAAAACTGTTTTTT.

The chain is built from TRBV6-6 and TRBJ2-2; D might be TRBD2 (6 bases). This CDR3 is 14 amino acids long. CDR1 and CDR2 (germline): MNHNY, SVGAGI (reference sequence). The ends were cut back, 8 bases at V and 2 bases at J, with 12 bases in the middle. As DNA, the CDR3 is TGTGCCAGCCACGGGACTCTCAACACCGGGGAGCTGTTTTTT. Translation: CASHGTLNTGELFF.

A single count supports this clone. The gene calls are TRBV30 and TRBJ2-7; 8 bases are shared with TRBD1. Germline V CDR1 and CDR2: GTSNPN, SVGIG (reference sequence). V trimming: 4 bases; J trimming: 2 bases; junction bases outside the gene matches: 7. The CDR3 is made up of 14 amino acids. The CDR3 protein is CAWNQDRDPYEQYF. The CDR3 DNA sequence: TGTGCCTGGAACCAGGACAGGGACCCCTACGAGCAGTACTTC.

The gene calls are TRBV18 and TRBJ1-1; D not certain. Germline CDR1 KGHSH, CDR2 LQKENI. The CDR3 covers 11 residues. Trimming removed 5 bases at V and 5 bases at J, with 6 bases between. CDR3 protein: CASSDETEAFF. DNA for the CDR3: TGTGCCAGCTCAGACGAAACTGAAGCTTTCTTT.

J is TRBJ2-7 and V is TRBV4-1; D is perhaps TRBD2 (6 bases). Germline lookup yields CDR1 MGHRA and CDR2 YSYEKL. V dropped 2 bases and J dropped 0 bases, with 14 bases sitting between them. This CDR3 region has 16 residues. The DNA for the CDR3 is TGCGCCAGCAGCCAAAAAAGTAGCGGAAGCTCCTACGAGCAGTACTTC. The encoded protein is CASSQKSSGSSYEQYF.

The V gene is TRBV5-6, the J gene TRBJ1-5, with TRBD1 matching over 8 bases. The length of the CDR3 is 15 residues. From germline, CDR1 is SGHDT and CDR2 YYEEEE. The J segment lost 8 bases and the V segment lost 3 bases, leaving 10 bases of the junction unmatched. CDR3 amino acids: CASSSKQGGGEPQHF. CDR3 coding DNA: TGTGCCAGCAGCTCTAAACAGGGGGGAGGCGAGCCCCAGCATTTT.

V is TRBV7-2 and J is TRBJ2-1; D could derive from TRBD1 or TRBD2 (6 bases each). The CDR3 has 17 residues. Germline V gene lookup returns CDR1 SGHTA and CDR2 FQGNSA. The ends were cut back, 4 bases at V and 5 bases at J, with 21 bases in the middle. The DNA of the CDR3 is TGTGCCAGCAGCTCCCGGCGGGGCGGAGGGGGGCACAATGAGCAGTTCTTC. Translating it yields CASSSRRGGGGHNEQFF.

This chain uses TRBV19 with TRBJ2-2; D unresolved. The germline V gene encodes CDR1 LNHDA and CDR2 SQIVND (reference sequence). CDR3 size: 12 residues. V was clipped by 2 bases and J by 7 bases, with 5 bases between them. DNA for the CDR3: TGTGCCAGTAGTATAAGGAGCGGGGAGCTGTTTTTT. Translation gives CASSIRSGELFF.

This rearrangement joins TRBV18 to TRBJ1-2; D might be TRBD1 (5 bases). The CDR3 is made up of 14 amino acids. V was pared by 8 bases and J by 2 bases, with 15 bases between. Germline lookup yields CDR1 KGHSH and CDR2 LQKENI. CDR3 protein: CASRRAGANYGYTF. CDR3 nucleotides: TGTGCCAGCCGCAGGGCGGGAGCCAACTATGGCTACACCTTC.

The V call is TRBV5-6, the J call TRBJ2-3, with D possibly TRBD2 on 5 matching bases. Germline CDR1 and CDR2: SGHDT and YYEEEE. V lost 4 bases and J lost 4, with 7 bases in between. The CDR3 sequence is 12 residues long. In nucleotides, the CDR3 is TGTGCCAGCAGCCTGAGGGCAGATACGCAGTATTTT. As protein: CASSLRADTQYF.